The 15 T cell receptor beta chains below come from one sample, sequenced in a study of blood T cell repertoires in COVID-19. Some clones are missing from TCRdb's copy, which holds only in-frame ones; the method was immunoSEQ multiplex PCR. The sample lists some 220,000 clones, roughly nine tenths occurring once. The sample was PBMCs or T cells enriched from blood (not recorded which). The receptors derive from a woman between 18 and 29 years old in a cohort exposed to, infected with or recovered from COVID-19 (not recorded which).

This sequence joins TRBV10-3 and TRBJ2-1; TRBD2 matches at 10 bases. Trimming took 5 bases from V and 5 from J; bases not matched to a gene: 3. The CDR3 totals 14 residues. Per the germline V gene, CDR1 is ENHRY and CDR2 is SYGVKD. This CDR3 reads CAISLAGADNEQFF. DNA of the CDR3: TGTGCCATCAGTCTAGCGGGAGCGGACAATGAGCAGTTCTTC.

This chain links TRBV7-3 with TRBJ2-1; D perhaps matches TRBD1 (6 bases). Per the germline V gene, CDR1 is SGHTA and CDR2 is FQGTGA. The CDR3 length is 16 residues. Trimming removed 2 bases at V and 1 base at J, with 12 bases between. This chain's CDR3 is CASSLGTGQSYNEQFF. CDR3 bases: TGTGCCAGCAGCTTAGGGACGGGACAATCCTACAATGAGCAGTTCTTC.

V usage is TRBV19 and J usage is TRBJ2-7; 13 positions agree with TRBD2. V gave up 6 bases and J gave up 4 bases; unmatched junction bases: 12. This CDR3 has 17 residues. Germline CDR1 and CDR2: LNHDA and SQIVND (reference sequence). CDR3 nucleotide sequence: TGTGCCAGTAGCAAAGAAGACGGGACTAGCGGGATGTACGAGCAGTACTTC. This sequence encodes CASSKEDGTSGMYEQYF.

This chain uses TRBV3-1 (or the pseudogene TRBV3-2) with TRBJ2-1; possible D gene TRBD2, 6 bases. Between the trimmed V and J ends, which lost 4 bases and 8 bases, there was a span of 18 bases. Germline lookup yields CDR1 LGHDT and CDR2 YNNKEL (reference sequence). The CDR3 is 15 amino acids. The CDR3 reads CASSRPTRRGHEQFF. DNA of the CDR3: TGTGCCAGCAGCCGACCGACCCGGAGGGGCCATGAGCAGTTCTTC.

V gene TRBV7-9 combines with J gene TRBJ2-5; D uncertain. Looked up from germline, CDR1 is SEHNR and CDR2 is FQNEAQ (reference sequence). This CDR3 has 13 residues. Trimming shortened V by 1 base and J by 2 bases, and 5 bases separated the two germline ends. CDR3 protein: CASSLGAQETQYF. The CDR3 coding sequence is TGTGCCAGCAGCTTAGGAGCTCAAGAGACCCAGTACTTC. Combining the CDR3 with reference TRBV7-9 and TRBJ2-5 gives the whole variable domain DTGVSQNPRHKITKRGQNVTFRCDPISEHNRLYWYRQTLGQGPEFLTYFQNEAQLEKSRLLSDRFSAERPKGSFSTLEIQRTEQGDSAMYLCASSLGAQETQYFGPGTRLLVL.

The V gene is TRBV2, the J gene TRBJ2-1, with TRBD2 identical over 10 bases. From germline, CDR1 is SNHLY and CDR2 FYNNEI. The CDR3 spans 15 residues. The junction had 7 bases not matched to a gene; V was cut back by 5 bases and J by 6 bases. In DNA, the CDR3 is TGTGCCAGCAGTCCCGGGACTAGCGATATCAATGAGCAGTTCTTC. It codes for CASSPGTSDINEQFF.

The CDR3: CASRLGGQGYNEQFF. CDR3 DNA: TGCGCCAGCAGACTTGGGGGACAGGGATACAATGAGCAGTTCTTC. V is TRBV4-1 and J is TRBJ2-1; TRBD1 matches 9 bases. Germline V gene data show CDR1 as MGHRA and CDR2 as YSYEKL. The CDR3 contains 15 residues. V lost 6 bases and J lost 4; bases outside the gene matches: 7.

This sequence joins TRBV5-4 and TRBJ1-3, with 7 bases identical to TRBD1. Germline trimming cut 0 bases from V and 3 bases from J; bases unmatched to any gene: 3. The CDR3 is 15 residues long. Germline assignment: CDR1 SGHNT and CDR2 YYREEE (reference sequence). The chain's CDR3 is CASSLDRGYGNTIYF. In DNA form, the CDR3 reads TGTGCCAGCAGCTTGGACAGGGGTTATGGAAACACCATATATTTT. Full variable domain (remainder filled in from reference TRBV5-4 and TRBJ1-3): ETGVTQSPTHLIKTRGQQVTLRCSSQSGHNTVSWYQQALGQGPQFIFQYYREEENGRGNFPPRFSGLQFPNYSSELNVNALELDDSALYLCASSLDRGYGNTIYFGEGSWLTVV.

This rearrangement joins TRBV7-9 to TRBJ2-1, with TRBD1 identical over 7 bases. Trimming removed 5 bases from V and 4 bases from J; junction bases left unmatched: 8. The CDR3 consists of 15 residues. The germline V gene encodes CDR1 SEHNR and CDR2 FQNEAQ (reference sequence). The CDR3 loop is CASSPGTELYNEQFF. In DNA form, the CDR3 reads TGTGCCAGCAGCCCCGGGACAGAATTATACAATGAGCAGTTCTTC.

The count of this clone is one. The chain combines TRBV18 with TRBJ2-5; possible D gene TRBD1, 5 bases. This CDR3 is 14 amino acids long. The V end lost 0 bases, the J end lost 2 bases, and 7 bases lay between the germline ends. In germline, CDR1 is KGHSH, CDR2 LQKENI. CDR3 nucleotide sequence: TGTGCCAGCTCACCACCGTCAGGGCAAGAGACCCAGTACTTC. Translated, it gives CASSPPSGQETQYF.

J is TRBJ1-2 and V is TRBV5-1, with 7 bases fitting TRBD1. From germline, CDR1 is SGHRS and CDR2 YFSETQ. The ends lost 4 bases at V and 6 bases at J; junction bases unmatched: 12. The CDR3 loop spans 15 amino acids. CDR3 coding DNA: TGCGCCAGCAGCCTTTTTGACAGGGCTATGGATGGCTACACCTTC. Its translation: CASSLFDRAMDGYTF. The variable domain in full, with the rest retrieved from reference TRBV5-1 and TRBJ1-2, is KAGVTQTPRYLIKTRGQQVTLSCSPISGHRSVSWYQQTPGQGLQFLFEYFSETQRNKGNFPGRFSGRQFSNSRSEMNVSTLELGDSALYLCASSLFDRAMDGYTFGSGTRLTVV.

The chain links TRBV5-1 to TRBJ2-2, with D possibly TRBD2 on 5 matching bases. Germline CDR1 SGHRS, CDR2 YFSETQ. Trimming removed 2 bases at V and 5 bases at J, with 13 bases between. The CDR3 contains 15 residues. CDR3 region: CASSLGGAGTGELFF. The CDR3 region has the DNA TGCGCCAGCAGCTTAGGAGGAGCAGGAACCGGGGAGCTGTTTTTT.

The rearrangement links TRBV11-3 to TRBJ1-6; D is undetermined. The V gene's germline CDR1 is SGHNT and CDR2 YENEEA. V gave up 5 bases and J gave up 5 bases, with 16 bases separating them. CDR3 length equals 16 residues. This chain's CDR3 is CASSPLGGKDNSPLHF. In DNA, the CDR3 is TGTGCCAGCAGCCCACTGGGAGGGAAGGATAATTCACCCCTCCACTTT.

This clone was found a few times. The gene calls are TRBV4-1 and TRBJ2-1; 7 nucleotides agree with TRBD2. V shed 3 bases, J shed 9 bases, and the junction held 8 bases outside the gene matches. Germline V CDR1 and CDR2: MGHRA, YSYEKL. This CDR3 contains 14 residues. The CDR3 protein is CASSHAGLVSEQFF. The CDR3 DNA is TGCGCCAGCAGCCACGCAGGACTAGTCAGTGAGCAGTTCTTC.

Note on this clone: An end of the junction does not agree with germline; a read error may underlie this. The chain has TRBV9 and TRBJ1-6; maybe TRBD1 (6 bases). The length of the CDR3 is 16 residues. In germline, CDR1 is SGDLS, CDR2 YYNGEE. The CDR3 DNA reads as TGTGCCAGCAGCCCCTGGGGGGGCACCGTGAATTCTCCCCTCCACTTT. Translation: CASSPWGGTVNSPLHF. Based on the CDR3 plus reference TRBV9 and TRBJ1-6, the full variable domain is DSGVTQTPKHLITATGQRVTLRCSPRSGDLSVYWYQQSLDQGLQFLIQYYNGEERAKGNILERFSAQQFPDLHSELNLSSLELGDSALYFCASSPWGGTVNSPLHFGNGTRLTVT.